The 2 T cell receptor beta chains in this list originate from one sample, sequenced in a study of shared clonotypes between healthy human individuals. TCRdb's copy holds only in-frame clones and misses some; the assay was immunoSEQ multiplex PCR. The profile shows approximately 2,300,000 clones, around 90% of them singletons. The sample was naive CD4+ T cells from PBMCs. Subset denoted: CD45RA+ positively selected. The receptors originated from a man younger than 35 in good health. Some clones in this sample may be carry-over from other donors' samples.

The V and J genes are TRBV29-1 and TRBJ1-4, with D perhaps matching TRBD1 (5 bases). V was pared by 5 bases and J by 4 bases, with 20 bases between. The germline V gene has CDR1 SQVTM and CDR2 ANQGSEA. The CDR3 is 16 residues long. The DNA for the CDR3 is TGCAGCGTTCGCCAGAGGCGGGGCAGTGGTAATGAAAAACTGTTTTTT. This gives the protein CSVRQRRGSGNEKLFF. The full variable domain, completed using reference TRBV29-1 and TRBJ1-4, is SAVISQKPSRDICQRGTSLTIQCQVDSQVTMMFWYRQQPGQSLTLIATANQGSEATYESGFVIDKFPISRPNLTFSTLTVSNMSPEDSSIYLCSVRQRRGSGNEKLFFGSGTQLSVL.

Worth noting for this clone: The same CDR3 can be traced to other DNA sequences in this sample. The rearrangement uses TRBV5-1 and TRBJ2-6; D is ambiguous. This CDR3 contains 15 residues. Germline assignment: CDR1 SGHRS and CDR2 YFSETQ. V was cut by 0 bases and J by 4 bases, with 8 bases left in between. CDR3 in amino acids: CASSLGSSGANVLTF. The CDR3 coding sequence is TGCGCCAGCAGCTTGGGGAGCTCCGGGGCCAACGTCCTGACTTTC. Variable domain in full (rest from reference TRBV5-1 and TRBJ2-6): KAGVTQTPRYLIKTRGQQVTLSCSPISGHRSVSWYQQTPGQGLQFLFEYFSETQRNKGNFPGRFSGRQFSNSRSEMNVSTLELGDSALYLCASSLGSSGANVLTFGAGSRLTVL.